This T cell receptor (beta chain) appears in the sequencing data of a study of CD8+ T cells in alopecia areata. In each case, RNA was isolated and then reverse transcribed into cDNA as the sequencing template. The data were produced by immunoSEQ multiplex PCR, yet TCRdb's version contains in-frame clones alone and is incomplete. The table records about 140,000 clones, about 88% of them present only once. With respect to this clone: The antigen remains unidentified.

As for treatment: oral pan-JAK inhibitor, 5-10 mg twice daily. Regarding the study as a whole: Sharing of TCRs across patients appeared less clear than in mice, possibly for HLA-related reasons. Lesional scalp, notably in alopecia totalis/universalis, had clonality above that of normal scalp.

The CDR3 is 18 amino acids. The V gene lost 4 bases and the J gene lost 3 bases, with 28 bases spanning the gap. The germline CDR1 and CDR2 sequences are GTSNPN and SVGIG (reference sequence). This specimen consisted of CD8+ T cells sorted from blood, obtained at week 4, from a patient treated with tofacitinib. This clonotype originated in a human donor with alopecia areata. The rearrangement joins TRBV30 to TRBJ2-7; D tentatively fits TRBD1 or TRBD2 (5 bases each). CDR3 in DNA: TGTGCCTGGAACCCCTCGGGGCAAAACCGATTGTCTTACTACGAGCAGTACTTC. Amino acids: CAWNPSGQNRLSYYEQYF.